Listed here are 26 T cell receptor beta chains from one sample, sequenced in a study of vaccination and CD4 T cells after COVID-19. These receptors lack a known antigen. Sequencing of the DNA from cultured CD4+ T cells was carried out with the Oncomine TCR Beta short-read assay. A single record per CDR3 protein comes from TCRdb applying MiXCR to the PCR reads. Among roughly 13,000 distinct CDR3 sequences, roughly three fifths were seen once, and the ten largest hold roughly an eighth. The treatment was: approximately 9-day PBMC culture with coronavirus spike peptide pools or control peptides (ViraFEST assay). Specimen: CD4+ T cells from blood, cultured in vitro. These receptors all come from a human donor who had recovered from COVID-19.

This clonotype turned up a few times. This chain joins TRBV20-1 and TRBJ2-5; D is perhaps TRBD2 (6 bases). Germline assignment: CDR1 DFQATT and CDR2 SNEGSKA (reference sequence). The CDR3 is made up of 14 amino acids. V dropped 0 bases and J dropped 0 bases, with 8 bases sitting between them. As DNA, the CDR3 is TGCAGTGCTAGAGATCGGGAGTACCAAGAGACCCAGTACTTC. As protein: CSARDREYQETQYF.

The rearrangement links TRBV12-5 to TRBJ2-3; D possibly corresponds to TRBD2 (5 bases). Germline V CDR1 and CDR2: LGHNT, FRNRAP. Trimming cost V 6 bases and J 0 bases, with 10 bases left between them. The CDR3 length is 14 residues. The CDR3 nucleotides are TGTGCTAGTGGCAAGGGAGATAGCACAGATACGCAGTATTTT. It specifies CASGKGDSTDTQYF.

The chain joins TRBV30 to TRBJ1-1; the D is unclear. V was shortened by 5 bases and J by 0 bases, with 7 bases between the two germline ends. The CDR3 runs to 12 residues. Germline V gene data show CDR1 as GTSNPN and CDR2 as SVGIG (reference sequence). The CDR3 region is CAWGDVNTEAFF. The CDR3 DNA reads as TGTGCCTGGGGCGACGTGAACACTGAAGCTTTCTTT. The full variable domain, rest sourced from reference TRBV30 and TRBJ1-1, is SQTIHQWPATLVQPVGSPLSLECTVEGTSNPNLYWYRQAAGRGLQLLFYSVGIGQISSEVPQNLSASRPQDRQFILSSKKLLLSDSGFYLCAWGDVNTEAFFGQGTRLTVV.

This chain uses TRBV7-2 with TRBJ1-6, with D maybe TRBD1 (6 bases). V lost 1 base, J lost 7 bases, and 11 bases lay in between. This CDR3 is built from 15 residues. Germline V gene sequence: CDR1 SGHTA, CDR2 FQGNSA. CDR3 in amino acids: CASSLDGQINSPLHF. In DNA form, the CDR3 reads TGTGCCAGCAGCTTAGACGGACAGATAAATTCACCCCTCCACTTT.

The V gene is TRBV6-2 or TRBV6-3, the J gene TRBJ2-2, with TRBD2 identical over 9 bases. Germline V gene sequence: CDR1 MNHEY, CDR2 SVGEGT. The CDR3 runs 16 residues. Trimming took 5 bases from V and 2 from J; bases not matched to a gene: 6. The CDR3 DNA reads TGTGCCAGCAGTAACCCACTAGCGGGCAACACCGGGGAGCTGTTTTTT. Encoded protein: CASSNPLAGNTGELFF.

Only a few counts were recorded for this clonotype. The chain links TRBV27 to TRBJ2-1, with D perhaps assigned TRBD1 or TRBD2 (5 bases each). Germline CDR1 reads MNHEY; CDR2 reads SMNVEV (reference sequence). Between the trimmed V and J ends, which lost 5 bases and 7 bases, there was a span of 15 bases. The CDR3 has 14 residues. CDR3 sequence: CASSLVGTRNEQFF. CDR3 nucleotides: TGTGCCAGCAGTCTCGTTGGGACGCGGAATGAGCAGTTCTTC.

By sample fraction, this clonotype is large (0.1 to 1%). The chain carries TRBV5-1 and TRBJ2-3; a weak D match, TRBD2 (5 bases). This CDR3 region has 15 residues. In germline, CDR1 is SGHRS, CDR2 YFSETQ. Trimming took off 1 base at V and 4 bases at J, with 13 bases between the two ends. CDR3 DNA sequence: TGCGCCAGCAGCTTGAGAGGGAGTAAGGCAGATACGCAGTATTTT. This gives the protein CASSLRGSKADTQYF.

The chain's CDR3 is CASSLQQGIEAFF. CDR3 nucleotide sequence: TGTGCCAGCTCACTCCAACAGGGAATTGAAGCTTTCTTT. The J gene is TRBJ1-1, the V gene TRBV18, with D tentatively TRBD1 (6 bases). The CDR3 covers 13 residues. With 4 bases removed from V and 7 bases from J, the gap between germline ends came to 13 bases. Looked up from germline, CDR1 is KGHSH and CDR2 is LQKENI.

V gene TRBV20-1 combines with J gene TRBJ1-1; TRBD1 matches 8 bases. V lost 5 bases, J lost 5 bases, and 10 bases stayed unmatched. The CDR3 runs to 14 residues. Germline V gives CDR1 DFQATT, CDR2 SNEGSKA (reference sequence). CDR3 bases: TGCAGTGCTGGGAGGACAGGGAGTAAGACTGAAGCTTTCTTT. Protein: CSAGRTGSKTEAFF.

This clonotype has only a few counts. V is TRBV7-9 and J is TRBJ2-7, with 8 bases that match TRBD1. CDR1 is SEHNR, CDR2 FQNEAQ, per germline (reference sequence). The ends lost 3 bases at V and 2 bases at J; junction bases unmatched: 9. CDR3 size: 16 residues. CDR3 nucleotides: TGTGCCAGCAGCTTCCCTGACAGGGGAGTAACCTACGAGCAGTACTTC. This encodes CASSFPDRGVTYEQYF.

This chain links TRBV21-1 with TRBJ1-1. TRBV21-1 is a documented pseudogene. CDR3 length: 16 amino acids. The CDR3 nucleotides are TGTGCCAGCACTCGGCCCGAAGGGAGGCAAGGCACTGAAGCTTTCTTT. Protein product: CASTRPEGRQGTEAFF.

This clonotype has more than one count but fewer than ten. The rearrangement joins TRBV7-2 to TRBJ1-1; maybe TRBD1 (5 bases). The CDR3 has 16 residues. Trimming left V 8 bases short and J 1 base short, with 20 bases between. Germline V gene sequence: CDR1 SGHTA, CDR2 FQGNSA. The CDR3 nucleotides are TGTGCCAGCGGGCGGCCCCTGGGACTTCAGAACACTGAAGCTTTCTTT. Translated: CASGRPLGLQNTEAFF.

The chain links TRBV27 to TRBJ1-2; 8 bases align to TRBD1. The CDR3 is made up of 15 amino acids. Looked up from germline, CDR1 is MNHEY and CDR2 is SMNVEV (reference sequence). V lost 5 bases to trimming and J lost 4 bases; unmatched junction nucleotides: 9. The CDR3 sequence: CASSPRPQGGYGYTF. The CDR3 DNA sequence: TGTGCCAGCAGTCCGCGACCACAGGGGGGCTATGGCTACACCTTC.

The CDR3 loop reads CASSRRTSGSRGNEQFF. CDR3 in DNA: TGTGCCAGCAGTAGACGGACTAGCGGGAGTCGAGGCAATGAGCAGTTCTTC. The V call is TRBV12-3 or TRBV12-4, the J call TRBJ2-1, with 13 bases aligning to TRBD2. V lost 5 bases to trimming and J lost 6 bases; unmatched junction nucleotides: 10. CDR3 length equals 17 residues.

The chain recombines TRBV20-1 with TRBJ2-1; D is possibly TRBD1 (6 bases). V lost 6 bases to trimming and J lost 0 bases, with 15 bases between them. CDR1 and CDR2 from the germline V gene are DFQATT and SNEGSKA (reference sequence). The CDR3 totals 15 residues. The CDR3 coding sequence is TGCAGTGCCCGACCTACAGGGAGCTCCTACAATGAGCAGTTCTTC. Its protein is CSARPTGSSYNEQFF.

This chain joins TRBV6-2 or TRBV6-3 and TRBJ2-3; D gene uncertain. V was shortened by 0 bases and J by 2 bases, with 9 bases between the two germline ends. The CDR3 has 15 residues. Germline V CDR1 and CDR2: MNHEY, SVGEGT. CDR3 residues: CASSYSGKPTDTQYF. The CDR3 DNA follows: TGTGCCAGCAGTTACTCCGGCAAGCCCACAGATACGCAGTATTTT.

The chain employs TRBV7-8 and TRBJ1-2; the D gene is possibly TRBD1 (5 bases). The germline gives CDR1 SGHVS, CDR2 FQNEAQ. V was clipped by 2 bases and J by 4 bases, with 11 bases between them. The CDR3 totals 14 residues. In DNA, the CDR3 is TGTGCCAGCAGCTTAAACACAGGAGGCTATGGCTACACCTTC. It encodes CASSLNTGGYGYTF.

This clonotype was seen a few times. J is TRBJ1-1 and V is TRBV7-9, with D unresolved. There are 13 residues in the CDR3. CDR1 and CDR2 (germline): SEHNR, FQNEAQ (reference sequence). V was cut by 4 bases and J by 0 bases, with 6 bases left in between. The CDR3 sequence: CASSSHLNTEAFF. In DNA form, the CDR3 reads TGTGCCAGCAGCTCACACCTGAACACTGAAGCTTTCTTT. The complete variable domain, with remaining parts taken from reference TRBV7-9 and TRBJ1-1, reads DTGVSQNPRHKITKRGQNVTFRCDPISEHNRLYWYRQTLGQGPEFLTYFQNEAQLEKSRLLSDRFSAERPKGSFSTLEIQRTEQGDSAMYLCASSSHLNTEAFFGQGTRLTVV.

This clonotype was recorded a few times. The chain combines TRBV20-1 with TRBJ1-1; TRBD1 is a possible D gene (5 bases). V was pared by 0 bases and J by 6 bases, with 14 bases between. Germline V gene lookup returns CDR1 DFQATT and CDR2 SNEGSKA (reference sequence). The length of the CDR3 is 14 residues. DNA of the CDR3: TGCAGTGCTAGAGATCCGGGGGGAGGTTCTGAAGCTTTCTTT. Its protein product is CSARDPGGGSEAFF.

The chain combines TRBV6-2 or TRBV6-3 with TRBJ2-5; 8 bases map to TRBD2. J lost 1 base, V lost 7 bases, and 11 bases had no gene match. Germline CDR1 is MNHEY and CDR2 is SVGEGT. The CDR3 length is 16 residues. CDR3 in DNA: TGTGCCAGCACCCAACTCGGGGGGGCCTTCCAAGAGACCCAGTACTTC. Its protein is CASTQLGGAFQETQYF.

The V gene is TRBV30, the J gene TRBJ1-2; TRBD1 agrees at 8 bases. Losses at the gene ends were 4 bases for V and 4 bases for J; bases not matched to a gene: 11. Germline CDR1 GTSNPN, CDR2 SVGIG (reference sequence). This CDR3 spans 15 amino acids. Here the CDR3 reads CAWTPLGTGPYGYTF. CDR3 in DNA: TGTGCCTGGACCCCCTTAGGGACAGGACCCTATGGCTACACCTTC.

The chain is built from TRBV6-1 and TRBJ1-1; 7 nucleotides agree with TRBD1. V lost 5 bases to trimming and J lost 12 bases; unmatched junction nucleotides: 12. Germline CDR1 reads MNHNS; CDR2 reads SASEGT. The CDR3 covers 13 residues. Here the CDR3 reads CASSPTGTSKTFF. The CDR3 nucleotides read TGTGCCAGCAGTCCGACAGGGACGAGTAAAACTTTCTTT.

Only a few counts were recorded for this clonotype. The rearrangement links TRBV6-2 or TRBV6-3 to TRBJ1-1; no definite D call. The CDR3 is 14 residues long. In germline, CDR1 is MNHEY, CDR2 SVGEGT. The germline V and J ends were trimmed by 2 bases and 5 bases, with 12 bases remaining between them. The CDR3 loop is CASSYRGGGTEAFF. In nucleotides, the CDR3 is TGTGCCAGCAGTTACCGGGGAGGAGGAACTGAAGCTTTCTTT.

In its sample, this clonotype was seen a few times. CDR3: CSARTGRNQPQHF. CDR3 nucleotides: TGCAGTGCTAGGACAGGGCGAAATCAGCCCCAGCATTTT. The chain links TRBV20-1 to TRBJ1-5; TRBD1 aligns across 7 bases. CDR3 length: 13 amino acids. CDR1 and CDR2 (germline): DFQATT, SNEGSKA (reference sequence). V lost 3 bases to trimming and J lost 4 bases; unmatched junction nucleotides: 3.

The CDR3 nucleotides read TGTGCCAGCAGCCTGGACGGTTCTGAGCAGTACTTC. It specifies CASSLDGSEQYF. The chain carries TRBV11-3 and TRBJ2-7, with D uncertain. Germline values: CDR1 SGHNT, CDR2 YENEEA. The CDR3 totals 12 residues. Trimming pared 5 bases from V and 7 bases from J, leaving 12 bases between.

CDR3 amino acids: CSAREGYEQYF. CDR3 in DNA: TGCAGTGCTAGAGAGGGTTACGAGCAGTACTTC. The gene calls are TRBV20-1 and TRBJ2-7, with D hard to call. The CDR3 totals 11 residues. Trimming took off 0 bases at V and 4 bases at J, with 4 bases between the two ends. Germline V gives CDR1 DFQATT, CDR2 SNEGSKA (reference sequence).